This record looks at one T cell receptor (beta chain) sequence and its context. As yet, its antigen is unknown. Unique molecular identifiers were incorporated during preparation of the TCRbeta library. MiXCR was run by TCRdb on the PCR reads, yielding one entry per CDR3 protein. Among about 870,000 distinct CDR3 sequences listed, roughly 15% were seen once. The entry originates in a study of T-cell reconstitution after alpha-beta-depleted transplantation in children. Points from the study as a whole: Surviving recipient T cells and thymic progenitors produced the high day-60 TCRbeta diversity seen in some patients. Two months or so post-transplant, alpha-beta T cells reportedly derived from several hundred expanded graft clones. Fresh T-cell production supplied most of the T-cell counts and diversity seen one year after transplant.

The CDR3 spans 16 residues. Trimming cost V 2 bases and J 2 bases, with 15 bases left between them. Germline CDR1 SGHRS, CDR2 YFSETQ. The source was PBMCs, mostly from graft donor cells, collected 360 days after TCRalphabeta/CD19-depleted stem cell transplant. The chain has TRBV5-1 and TRBJ2-3; possibly TRBD1 or TRBD2 for D (5 bases each). This receptor was identified in a male patient aged 10 to 17 who had a stem cell transplant for acute lymphoblastic leukemia, so the T cells may come from the graft donor. CDR3 in amino acids: CASSLPSGPLTDTQYF. CDR3 bases: TGCGCCAGCAGCTTACCCTCGGGACCTCTCACAGATACGCAGTATTTT.